The subject of this entry is one T cell receptor (beta chain). The antigen is not known. This record belongs to a study of CD8+ T cells in alopecia areata. General study results and limits: Normal-skin resident alphabeta T cells also appear among scalp sample sequences. The study found that many expanded lesional clones persisted in scalp and blood during tofacitinib. Since there was just one nonresponder, nobody can yet say how baseline CD8+ expansion ties to response.

The junction had 1 base not matched to a gene; V was cut back by 5 bases and J by 7 bases. This CDR3 region has 11 residues. CDR1 SQVTM and CDR2 ANQGSEA come from the germline V gene. Indicated treatment: oral pan-JAK inhibitor, 5-10 mg twice daily. Extracted from the samples, RNA was reverse transcribed into cDNA to serve as the sequencing template. Clones were read by immunoSEQ multiplex PCR, and TCRdb kept only the in-frame ones, dropping some. This table holds approximately 140,000 clones, around 86% found once. The source of this sequence is a human donor with alopecia areata. Sequenced here: CD8+ T cells sorted from blood, sampled at week 4, from a patient treated with tofacitinib. The chain recombines TRBV29-1 with TRBJ2-2; 7 bases map to TRBD1. The CDR3 bases are TGCAGCGTTTACAGGGGCGGGGAGCTGTTTTTT. This gives the protein CSVYRGGELFF.